The present entry profiles one T cell receptor beta chain with its context. The antigen it binds to is not known. The record has no base qualities; no much larger clone is one base away. TCRbeta CDR3 regions were amplified from genomic DNA by means of the immunoSEQ Assay, a bias-controlled multiplex PCR. In the source study's methods: The number of nucleated cells in each sample was estimated by amplification of reference gene primers within the assay. To quantify the absolute abundance of each unique TCRbeta CDR3 rearrangement, sequence reads were collapsed and filtered. Productive Simpson clonality was computed per sample as the square root of Simpson's diversity index over productive rearrangements. In its TCRdb copy, this immuneACCESS table keeps in-frame sequences only and misses some clones. Where compared with another copy, unresolved V genes explain less than half of these, and the others have no known cause. V, J and clone size were drawn from that table, and D and trimming were deduced from the DNA. Present in this sample are tens of thousands of clones, roughly 89% of which were seen just once. The top ten clonotypes cover approximately 9% of the sample.

This sample was included in a study of blood T cell repertoires in COVID-19 (dated by TCRdb to 2018 to 2021). In the study overall: Samples covering the acute and convalescent phases of COVID-19 were provided by collaborators in the United States, Italy and Spain. The samples were drawn from the first 160 participants of the ongoing ImmuneRACE study and from under 1,500 subjects provided by 6 global collaborators. The material from the prospective study consisted of cDNA or gDNA derived from T cells, B-cell-depleted T cells, or PBMCs. A de-identified subject ID, COVID-19 status, age in years and sex were almost always included in the sample metadata. Where available, HLA class I and class II types were taken from metadata supplied by the sample provider and were not determined by assay-based typing. A freely available public database, intended as a resource for researchers studying the immune response to SARS-CoV-2, is where the repertoires were released. Deeply sampled blood TCRbeta repertoires from subjects exposed to, actively infected with, or recovered from COVID-19 were included in the dataset. The research as a whole found: How much clinical and demographic metadata was included differed by source and by participant, and the metadata was provided uncurated.

Reading from cysteine to phenylalanine, the CDR3 counts 14 amino acids. Kept here is only the CDR3 DNA, which spans 42 bases and is read in frame from base 1. The V and J ends are trimmed by 1 base and 3 bases, leaving 9 bases between them. Via the germline V gene, CDR1 is KGHSH and CDR2 LQKENI. Each collaborating institution followed its own protocols to collect whole blood in K2EDTA tubes. For TCRbeta analysis, collaborators shipped samples in one of three forms: frozen whole blood, isolated PBMCs, or DNA extracted from either of those sample types. This TCR came from a human donor with active COVID-19. The donor label of this sample is uncertain. The rearranged chain carries TRBV18 and TRBJ1-1; no D gene call is confident. The sample taken for sequencing was peripheral blood. The bases read TGTGCCAGCTCACCACTTATCGGGGACACTGAAGCTTTCTTT. Translation gives CASSPLIGDTEAFF.